This T cell receptor beta chain originates from a study of blood T cell repertoires in COVID-19. Data came from immunoSEQ multiplex PCR; TCRdb stores just in-frame clones and leaves some out. The repertoire includes roughly 220,000 clones, around 89% of them detected once, and about 14% sits in the top ten. The CDR3 contains 15 residues. In germline, CDR1 is LNHNV, CDR2 YYDKDF (reference sequence). Trimming cost V 4 bases and J 8 bases; bases outside gene matches: 8. Source material: PBMCs or T cells enriched from blood (not recorded which). This TCR was recovered from a man aged 30 to 39 who had been exposed to COVID-19. The V call is TRBV15, the J call TRBJ2-1, with 10 bases fitting TRBD1. Here the CDR3 reads CATSNRDRGGDEQFF. CDR3 bases: TGTGCCACCAGCAACCGGGACAGGGGAGGGGATGAGCAGTTCTTC.